Below are 31 T cell receptor beta chains sequenced from a single sample in a study of T cell responses to AZD1222 COVID-19 vaccine. Sequencing used immunoSEQ multiplex PCR; TCRdb keeps in-frame clones, though not all of them. The sample consists of about 25,000 clones, around 87% of them appearing once. This sample comprised peripheral blood, obtained 28 days after the second AZD1222 dose. The receptors were sampled from an adult who received the AZD1222 COVID-19 vaccine.

The chain links TRBV5-5 to TRBJ1-2; a weak D match, TRBD1 (6 bases). Trimming took 4 bases from V and 2 from J, leaving 12 bases between them. The germline CDR1 and CDR2 sequences are SGHKS and YYEKEE (reference sequence). The CDR3 consists of 14 residues. The CDR3 DNA reads TGTGCCAGCAGCCTACAGGGCTCCAACTATGGCTACACCTTC. As protein: CASSLQGSNYGYTF.

This clone was seen once. The gene calls are TRBV6-5 and TRBJ2-2, with unresolved D. Trimming pared 6 bases from V and 0 bases from J, leaving 11 bases between. CDR1 and CDR2 (germline): MNHEY, SVGAGI. The CDR3 loop spans 15 amino acids. The CDR3 protein is CASRTGGSNTGELFF. For the CDR3, the DNA is TGTGCCAGCAGAACGGGTGGGTCGAACACCGGGGAGCTGTTTTTT.

This clone appeared a single time. The genes are TRBV6-5 and TRBJ2-7; either TRBD1 or TRBD2 may supply D (6 bases each). Germline assignment: CDR1 MNHEY and CDR2 SVGAGI. This CDR3 contains 14 residues. V was pared by 6 bases and J by 2 bases, with 14 bases between. The DNA of the CDR3 is TGTGCCAGCAGAAGGGGGACTTTTGCCTACGAGCAGTACTTC. Amino acids: CASRRGTFAYEQYF.

The CDR3 loop reads CASKDADPADSPLHF. CDR3 in DNA: TGTGCCAGCAAGGACGCCGACCCGGCGGATTCACCCCTCCACTTT. This sequence joins TRBV2 and TRBJ1-6; D uncertain. Trimming shortened V by 7 bases and J by 8 bases, and 18 bases separated the two germline ends. There are 15 residues in the CDR3. The germline gives CDR1 SNHLY, CDR2 FYNNEI.

This chain connects TRBV6-2 or TRBV6-3 to TRBJ2-1; TRBD2 agrees at 11 bases. In germline, CDR1 is MNHEY, CDR2 SVGEGT. Trimming at V came to 5 bases and at J to 7 bases, leaving 13 bases not matched to a gene. The CDR3 length is 17 residues. CDR3 region: CASSRNSGRAVRNEQFF. The CDR3 nucleotides are TGTGCCAGCAGTAGGAATAGCGGGAGGGCCGTTCGGAATGAGCAGTTCTTC.

The gene calls are TRBV7-6 and TRBJ2-1; D is unclear. Trimming left V 1 base short and J 0 bases short, with 7 bases between. This CDR3 has 15 amino acids. Germline CDR1 is SGHVS and CDR2 is FNYEAQ. CDR3 residues: CASSLESISYNEQFF. In DNA form, the CDR3 reads TGTGCCAGCAGCTTAGAGTCGATCTCCTACAATGAGCAGTTCTTC.

The chain links TRBV6-5 to TRBJ2-5; TRBD1 matches at 7 bases. CDR1 and CDR2 (germline): MNHEY, SVGAGI. The CDR3 consists of 13 residues. V gave up 6 bases and J gave up 4 bases; unmatched junction bases: 5. The CDR3 DNA reads TGTGCCAGCAGCCGACAGGGATCAGAGACCCAGTACTTC. This codes for CASSRQGSETQYF.

This clone was counted a few times. The chain carries TRBV5-1 and TRBJ1-1; 7 bases align to TRBD1. The CDR3 is 14 amino acids. In germline, CDR1 is SGHRS, CDR2 YFSETQ. Germline trimming cut 4 bases from V and 7 bases from J; bases unmatched to any gene: 10. Here the CDR3 DNA reads TGCGCCAGCAGCCCTGCCGACAGGGCGGGTGAAGCTTTCTTT. Translating gives CASSPADRAGEAFF.

This clone was seen once. The V call is TRBV11-1, the J call TRBJ2-1; D might be TRBD2 (5 bases). The germline V gene encodes CDR1 SGHAT and CDR2 FQDESV (reference sequence). The CDR3 loop spans 12 amino acids. Trimming pared 0 bases from V and 9 bases from J, leaving 6 bases between. The CDR3: CASSLAGAEQFF. CDR3 sequence (DNA): TGTGCCAGCAGCTTAGCGGGAGCTGAGCAGTTCTTC.

The chain carries TRBV9 and TRBJ1-3; D unresolved. The V end was cut by 4 bases, the J end by 4 bases, with 3 bases between. The germline CDR1 and CDR2 sequences are SGDLS and YYNGEE. The CDR3 is 11 residues long. The chain's CDR3 is CASSLGNTIYF. As DNA, the CDR3 is TGTGCCAGCAGCTTAGGAAACACCATATATTTT. The variable domain in full, completed from reference TRBV9 and TRBJ1-3, reads DSGVTQTPKHLITATGQRVTLRCSPRSGDLSVYWYQQSLDQGLQFLIQYYNGEERAKGNILERFSAQQFPDLHSELNLSSLELGDSALYFCASSLGNTIYFGEGSWLTVV.

The chain carries TRBV7-6 and TRBJ1-1; perhaps TRBD1 as D (5 bases). Germline lookup yields CDR1 SGHVS and CDR2 FNYEAQ. V was shortened by 4 bases and J by 1 base, with 10 bases between the two germline ends. The CDR3 sequence is 14 residues long. The CDR3, as DNA: TGTGCCAGCAGCTCCCAGACAGCGAACACTGAAGCTTTCTTT. This gives the protein CASSSQTANTEAFF.

V usage is TRBV27 and J usage is TRBJ1-2; D not resolved. The CDR3 runs to 14 residues. Deletions cut 6 bases from V and 2 bases from J, with 13 bases between. Germline values: CDR1 MNHEY, CDR2 SMNVEV (reference sequence). The CDR3 DNA is TGTGCCAGCAGCCTGTGGGCTGACAACTATGGCTACACCTTC. Its protein is CASSLWADNYGYTF.

The rearrangement uses TRBV5-1 and TRBJ1-2, with D perhaps matching TRBD1 (5 bases). Germline lookup yields CDR1 SGHRS and CDR2 YFSETQ. The CDR3 totals 14 residues. V dropped 4 bases and J dropped 1 base, with 11 bases sitting between them. In nucleotides, the CDR3 is TGCGCCAGCAGCCCCGGGGGTATTAACTATGGCTACACCTTC. It specifies CASSPGGINYGYTF.

V gene TRBV27 combines with J gene TRBJ2-5; D may be TRBD1 or TRBD2 (5 bases each). CDR1 is MNHEY and CDR2 is SMNVEV in the germline V gene (reference sequence). The ends were cut back, 6 bases at V and 3 bases at J, with 14 bases in the middle. The length of the CDR3 is 14 residues. CDR3 nucleotide sequence: TGTGCCAGCAGGAGGGACGGGGAGAAAGAGACCCAGTACTTC. It translates to CASRRDGEKETQYF.

The rearrangement links TRBV2 to TRBJ2-5; maybe TRBD1 (5 bases). Per the germline V gene, CDR1 is SNHLY and CDR2 is FYNNEI. V was cut by 5 bases and J by 1 base, with 11 bases left in between. This CDR3 is 14 amino acids long. CDR3 coding DNA: TGTGCCAGCAGTTTCAGGGTAACCCAAGAGACCCAGTACTTC. Translation gives CASSFRVTQETQYF. Drawing the rest from reference TRBV2 and TRBJ2-5, the complete variable domain is EPEVTQTPSHQVTQMGQEVILRCVPISNHLYFYWYRQILGQKVEFLVSFYNNEISEKSEIFDDQFSVERPDGSNFTLKIRSTKLEDSAMYFCASSFRVTQETQYFGPGTRLLVL.

The chain recombines TRBV18 with TRBJ2-4, with a weak D call TRBD1 (5 bases). This CDR3 has 13 residues. The V end was cut by 2 bases, the J end by 6 bases, with 8 bases between. Germline V gives CDR1 KGHSH, CDR2 LQKENI. The CDR3 protein is CASSPGQGNIQYF. The CDR3 bases are TGTGCCAGCTCACCAGGGCAGGGAAACATTCAGTACTTC.

V usage is TRBV3-1 (or the pseudogene TRBV3-2) and J usage is TRBJ1-4, with D perhaps matching TRBD1 (6 bases). Looked up from germline, CDR1 is LGHDT and CDR2 is YNNKEL (reference sequence). Trimming removed 5 bases at V and 6 bases at J, with 10 bases between. This CDR3 region has 13 residues. CDR3 nucleotide sequence: TGTGCCAGCAGCAGGGGGGTGGATGAAAAACTGTTTTTT. Translation gives CASSRGVDEKLFF.

V is TRBV4-1 and J is TRBJ2-5; 16 bases fit TRBD2. V gave up 0 bases and J gave up 2 bases; unmatched junction bases: 3. The CDR3 is made up of 18 amino acids. Germline V gives CDR1 MGHRA, CDR2 YSYEKL. The CDR3 loop is CASSQDVGLAGGQETQYF. CDR3 DNA sequence: TGCGCCAGCAGCCAAGATGTGGGACTAGCGGGAGGGCAAGAGACCCAGTACTTC.

The chain carries TRBV14 and TRBJ1-1; the D is unclear. CDR1 and CDR2 from the germline V gene are SGHDN and FVKESK. CDR3 size: 13 residues. Trimming took 0 bases from V and 3 from J, leaving 5 bases between them. The CDR3: CASSQDQYTEAFF. DNA of the CDR3: TGTGCCAGCAGCCAAGATCAATACACTGAAGCTTTCTTT.

This chain connects TRBV5-1 to TRBJ2-2; no definite D call. The V gene's germline CDR1 is SGHRS and CDR2 YFSETQ. The length of the CDR3 is 15 residues. Trimming removed 0 bases from V and 6 bases from J, with 12 bases in between. This CDR3 reads CASSLELPESGELFF. The CDR3 nucleotides are TGCGCCAGCAGCTTGGAGTTACCGGAGTCCGGGGAGCTGTTTTTT. Drawing the rest from reference TRBV5-1 and TRBJ2-2, the complete variable domain is KAGVTQTPRYLIKTRGQQVTLSCSPISGHRSVSWYQQTPGQGLQFLFEYFSETQRNKGNFPGRFSGRQFSNSRSEMNVSTLELGDSALYLCASSLELPESGELFFGEGSRLTVL.

The table lists this clone with a few counts. The chain links TRBV19 to TRBJ2-7; no reliable D call. Trimming removed 6 bases from V and 0 bases from J, with 12 bases in between. CDR3 length equals 14 residues. CDR1 and CDR2 (germline): LNHDA, SQIVND (reference sequence). The CDR3 spells CASSPDPYSYEQYF. The DNA for the CDR3 is TGTGCCAGTAGCCCAGACCCCTACTCCTACGAGCAGTACTTC.

This rearrangement joins TRBV5-1 to TRBJ1-5; D ambiguous. Germline lookup yields CDR1 SGHRS and CDR2 YFSETQ. CDR3 length: 15 amino acids. With 2 bases removed from V and 0 bases from J, the gap between germline ends came to 9 bases. The CDR3 region is CASSLLGDSNQPQHF. CDR3 DNA: TGCGCCAGCAGCTTACTGGGAGATAGCAATCAGCCCCAGCATTTT.

In its sample, this clone was seen a few times. The rearrangement uses TRBV6-1 and TRBJ1-5, with D unclear. From germline, CDR1 is MNHNS and CDR2 SASEGT. Trimming pared 3 bases from V and 7 bases from J, leaving 7 bases between. The CDR3 totals 12 residues. CDR3 sequence: CASSEIRQPQHF. As DNA, the CDR3 is TGTGCCAGCAGTGAGATTAGACAGCCCCAGCATTTT.

The gene calls are TRBV2 and TRBJ2-2; D gene uncertain. The ends were cut back, 6 bases at V and 3 bases at J, with 17 bases in the middle. This CDR3 is 16 amino acids long. Germline CDR1 SNHLY, CDR2 FYNNEI. CDR3 sequence reads: CASSPSQERDTGELFF. The CDR3 DNA reads TGTGCCAGCAGCCCGTCGCAGGAAAGGGACACCGGGGAGCTGTTTTTT.

The V and J genes are TRBV29-1 and TRBJ1-1; possible D gene TRBD1, 5 bases. V was cut by 8 bases and J by 4 bases, with 20 bases left in between. CDR3 size: 14 residues. CDR1 and CDR2 from the germline V gene are SQVTM and ANQGSEA. This CDR3 is CSITEVGTGTEAFF. In DNA form, the CDR3 reads TGCAGCATCACGGAGGTGGGGACCGGCACTGAAGCTTTCTTT.

There are a few counts of this clone. The rearrangement uses TRBV5-1 and TRBJ2-5; TRBD2 agrees at 11 bases. This CDR3 is 16 amino acids long. Germline CDR1 reads SGHRS; CDR2 reads YFSETQ. V dropped 7 bases and J dropped 2; count of bases not matched to a gene: 10. This chain's CDR3 is CASGDVGLAGQETQYF. The CDR3 DNA reads as TGCGCCAGCGGGGACGTTGGACTAGCGGGTCAAGAGACCCAGTACTTC.

V is TRBV5-1 and J is TRBJ2-5; tentatively, D is TRBD2 (6 bases). Germline-derived CDR1 and CDR2 are SGHRS and YFSETQ. V lost 7 bases, J lost 1 base, and 8 bases lay in between. This CDR3 comprises 12 residues. CDR3 coding DNA: TGCGCCAGCCGGGAGCCCCAAGAGACCCAGTACTTC. Protein product: CASREPQETQYF.

The table lists this clone with a count of one. The chain couples TRBV4-1 to TRBJ2-1, with D maybe TRBD2 (6 bases). Trimming stripped 4 bases from V and 9 bases from J, with 16 bases between. The CDR3 totals 14 residues. Per germline, CDR1 MGHRA and CDR2 YSYEKL. For the CDR3, the DNA is TGCGCCAGCAGCCCCTTAAGGGTGGAGGGTGAGCAGTTCTTC. It yields the protein CASSPLRVEGEQFF.

The J gene is TRBJ2-1, the V gene TRBV11-3; the D gene is possibly TRBD2 (6 bases). Germline V gene data show CDR1 as SGHNT and CDR2 as YENEEA. The CDR3 extends over 13 amino acids. V gave up 1 base and J gave up 7 bases, with 8 bases separating them. CDR3 nucleotides: TGTGCCAGCAGCTTAGCTAGCGAGAATGAGCAGTTCTTC. Its translation: CASSLASENEQFF. The variable domain in full, completed from reference TRBV11-3 and TRBJ2-1, reads EAGVVQSPRYKIIEKKQPVAFWCNPISGHNTLYWYLQNLGQGPELLIRYENEEAVDDSQLPKDRFSAERLKGVDSTLKIQPAELGDSAVYLCASSLASENEQFFGPGTRLTVL.

The chain uses TRBV19 and TRBJ2-6; no definite D call. Germline CDR1 LNHDA, CDR2 SQIVND (reference sequence). Trimming removed 5 bases at V and 2 bases at J, with 7 bases between. This CDR3 contains 14 residues. The CDR3 protein is CASSLNPGANVLTF. DNA of the CDR3: TGTGCCAGTAGTCTCAACCCTGGGGCCAACGTCCTGACTTTC.

The genes are TRBV24-1 and TRBJ2-2; TRBD1 matches at 7 bases. This CDR3 is built from 13 residues. Germline V gene lookup returns CDR1 KGHDR and CDR2 SFDVKD. After removal of 11 bases from V and 4 bases from J, the junction contained 6 bases not matched to a gene. DNA for the CDR3: TGTGCCATCGGAGACAGGGTCACCGGGGAGCTGTTTTTT. Encoded protein: CAIGDRVTGELFF.